This T cell receptor (beta chain) was captured by sequencing in a study of blood T cell repertoires in COVID-19. CDR1 is KGHDR and CDR2 is SFDVKD in the germline V gene. This CDR3 has 15 amino acids. V shed 5 bases and J 3 bases; nucleotides not matched to a gene: 3. Profiled with immunoSEQ multiplex PCR; TCRdb holds only in-frame clones, not every one. Of a few hundred thousand clones in the sample, more than 70% were seen once. In this sample, this clone turned up once. This rearrangement joins TRBV24-1 to TRBJ1-5; TRBD1 matches 10 bases. This TCR derives from a woman between 18 and 30 years old who had recovered from COVID-19. Input material: PBMCs or T cells enriched from blood (not recorded which). The CDR3 region has the DNA TGTGCCACCAGTGCGGGACAGGGGCCCAATCAGCCCCAGCATTTT. This codes for CATSAGQGPNQPQHF.